A selection of T cell receptor beta chains follows, all from one sample in a study of shared clonotypes between healthy human individuals. TCRdb's copy holds only in-frame clones and misses some; the assay was immunoSEQ multiplex PCR. The sample has 500,000 to 700,000 clones; approximately 95% are singletons. Source material: naive CD8+ T cells sorted from blood. These receptors all come from a woman younger than 45 in good health. CDR3s leave out the opening cysteine and the closing phenylalanine or tryptophan. Only part of the rows carry a size: once, few, many, or a class if the clone is expanded.

>TRBV27|once
ASSLSGTGNEAF
>TRBV7-9|NA
ASSDGGRPNQPQH
>TRBV19|NA
ASARVAGPYEQY
>TRBV28|NA
ASSSREQY
>TRBV19|NA
AIANGTGSNQPQH
>TRBV13|few
ASSLGGIEAF
>TRBV11-2|NA
ASSPGSGSSYEQY
>TRBV19|NA
ASSAREPSYEQY
>TRBV19|NA
ASSILSGANQPQH
>TRBV29-1|NA
SVRNNYGYT
>TRBV28|NA
ASSLGIGSYQSETQY
>TRBV15|once
ATSKVAFSQETQY
>TRBV13|NA
ASSLGLNQVWQF
>TRBV5-6|NA
ASSLGRGLSLETQY
>TRBV27|NA
ASSFTGLYYNEQF
>TRBV28|NA
ASSAAGGNEQF
>TRBV28|NA
ASSFKASGQSTDTQY
>TRBV9|NA
ASSRRGNIQY
>TRBV10-3|NA
AISEPTSDHSDTQY
>TRBV6-5|NA
ASSYSGPNYGYT
>TRBV7-9|NA
ASSLAPGGATGELF
>TRBV2|once
ATLGTGSGELF
>TRBV6-5|NA
AAGRNYGYT
>TRBV2|NA
ASSDQRDSYEQY
>TRBV7-8|NA
ASSLLRYYGYT
>TRBV11-2|once
ASSLDHSGSTDTQY